These T cell receptor beta chains were read from a single sample in a study of blood T cell repertoires in COVID-19. Generated by immunoSEQ multiplex PCR, the TCRdb table keeps only in-frame clones and is missing some. The data contain 250,000 to 350,000 clones, about 86% of them singletons. Source material: peripheral blood. The receptors were sampled from a woman aged 70-85 years with COVID-19, enrolled during active disease. CDR3s include the opening cysteine and the closing phenylalanine or tryptophan. The order of the fields is V gene, clone size, CDR3 length, J gene, CDR3 protein. Clone size is shown for a subset of rows, as once, few, many or a class of expanded clone.

v_gene: TRBV5-6
abundance: -
len: 16
j_gene: TRBJ2-1
CDR3aa: CASSQRPGQGFDEQFF

v_gene: TRBV7-2
abundance: -
len: 14
j_gene: TRBJ2-5
CDR3aa: CASSSLAFGETQYF

v_gene: TRBV5-1
abundance: -
len: 15
j_gene: TRBJ1-5
CDR3aa: CASSLSGTGNQPQHF

v_gene: TRBV29-1
abundance: -
len: 12
j_gene: TRBJ1-1
CDR3aa: CSVGTGVAEAFF

v_gene: TRBV2
abundance: -
len: 15
j_gene: TRBJ1-2
CDR3aa: CASTINSGGGYGYTF

v_gene: TRBV7-2
abundance: few
len: 12
j_gene: TRBJ1-4
CDR3aa: CASSLWTGELFF

v_gene: TRBV9
abundance: once
len: 15
j_gene: TRBJ2-3
CDR3aa: CASSAGQGHTDTQYF

v_gene: TRBV7-8
abundance: few
len: 15
j_gene: TRBJ2-2
CDR3aa: CASSFPAGIAGELFF

v_gene: TRBV4-1
abundance: -
len: 15
j_gene: TRBJ1-2
CDR3aa: CASSLSRGISYGYTF

v_gene: TRBV19
abundance: -
len: 15
j_gene: TRBJ2-7
CDR3aa: CASSPRVGSSYEQYF

v_gene: TRBV7-9
abundance: -
len: 13
j_gene: TRBJ1-2
CDR3aa: CASSLEQGRSYTF

v_gene: TRBV7-8
abundance: -
len: 14
j_gene: TRBJ1-4
CDR3aa: CASSRGQGREKLFF

v_gene: TRBV18
abundance: -
len: 16
j_gene: TRBJ2-7
CDR3aa: CASSQSSGTATYEQYF

v_gene: TRBV24-1
abundance: -
len: 15
j_gene: TRBJ2-1
CDR3aa: CATSDLRTSGNEQFF

v_gene: TRBV18
abundance: -
len: 15
j_gene: TRBJ1-1
CDR3aa: CASSPPWTANTEAFF

v_gene: TRBV12-5
abundance: -
len: 15
j_gene: TRBJ1-2
CDR3aa: CASGLVLDRGNGYTF

v_gene: TRBV29-1
abundance: -
len: 13
j_gene: TRBJ2-5
CDR3aa: CSVLDRNQETQYF

v_gene: TRBV27
abundance: -
len: 18
j_gene: TRBJ2-3
CDR3aa: CASSLLAPPGSGTDTQYF

v_gene: TRBV10-3
abundance: -
len: 13
j_gene: TRBJ2-2
CDR3aa: CAIKEGVYGELFF

v_gene: TRBV5-1
abundance: -
len: 13
j_gene: TRBJ2-7
CDR3aa: CASGATGIREQYF

v_gene: TRBV19
abundance: many
len: 16
j_gene: TRBJ1-1
CDR3aa: CASSTRHLQGSTEAFF

v_gene: TRBV19
abundance: -
len: 18
j_gene: TRBJ2-1
CDR3aa: CASSREAGGPSSYNEQFF

v_gene: TRBV11-3
abundance: -
len: 17
j_gene: TRBJ1-4
CDR3aa: CASSTSLRDREGEKLFF

v_gene: TRBV7-2
abundance: -
len: 15
j_gene: TRBJ1-5
CDR3aa: CASSLAGTSNQPQHF

v_gene: TRBV7-8
abundance: few
len: 15
j_gene: TRBJ1-2
CDR3aa: CASSLVGGVNYGYTF

v_gene: TRBV7-2
abundance: -
len: 16
j_gene: TRBJ2-3
CDR3aa: CASSLAPTGGRDTQYF

v_gene: TRBV6-6
abundance: -
len: 14
j_gene: TRBJ1-2
CDR3aa: CASSSNRGELDYTF

v_gene: TRBV5-5
abundance: -
len: 12
j_gene: TRBJ2-7
CDR3aa: CASSLTGYEQYF

v_gene: TRBV9
abundance: -
len: 15
j_gene: TRBJ1-3
CDR3aa: CASSVGGDQGNTIYF

v_gene: TRBV7-9
abundance: -
len: 13
j_gene: TRBJ2-7
CDR3aa: CASSLPGGYEQYF

v_gene: TRBV7-2
abundance: once
len: 13
j_gene: TRBJ2-3
CDR3aa: CASSRGRTDTQYF

v_gene: TRBV29-1
abundance: -
len: 16
j_gene: TRBJ2-3
CDR3aa: CSVEDQVSGGIDTQYF

v_gene: TRBV9
abundance: -
len: 14
j_gene: TRBJ2-7
CDR3aa: CASSVADRTYEQYF